The entry below describes one T cell receptor beta chain. The CDR3 is 13 residues long. The V gene lost 6 bases and the J gene lost 1 base, with 9 bases spanning the gap. CDR1 is MDHEN and CDR2 is SYDVKM in the germline V gene. Authors' processing steps: How many nucleated cells were present was estimated from reference gene primer amplification. Libraries were prepared by immunoSEQ multiplex PCR; TCRdb keeps only in-frame clonotypes and omits some of them. V and J calls and clone size follow that table, whereas D and trimming were derived from the DNA. The sample records around 240,000 clones, approximately 84% being singletons. This sample is drawn from a study of blood T cell repertoires in COVID-19. Background on the study: Nucleic acid was either cDNA or gDNA, and it came from T cells, B-cell-depleted T cells, or PBMCs.

This chain joins TRBV28 and TRBJ2-5, with D maybe TRBD1 (6 bases). The source is a woman of 80 years or more with acute or convalescent COVID-19. Sequencing was performed on peripheral blood. CDR3 in amino acids: CASRRTAQETQYF. The CDR3 nucleotides are TGTGCCAGCAGGAGGACAGCCCAAGAGACCCAGTACTTC.